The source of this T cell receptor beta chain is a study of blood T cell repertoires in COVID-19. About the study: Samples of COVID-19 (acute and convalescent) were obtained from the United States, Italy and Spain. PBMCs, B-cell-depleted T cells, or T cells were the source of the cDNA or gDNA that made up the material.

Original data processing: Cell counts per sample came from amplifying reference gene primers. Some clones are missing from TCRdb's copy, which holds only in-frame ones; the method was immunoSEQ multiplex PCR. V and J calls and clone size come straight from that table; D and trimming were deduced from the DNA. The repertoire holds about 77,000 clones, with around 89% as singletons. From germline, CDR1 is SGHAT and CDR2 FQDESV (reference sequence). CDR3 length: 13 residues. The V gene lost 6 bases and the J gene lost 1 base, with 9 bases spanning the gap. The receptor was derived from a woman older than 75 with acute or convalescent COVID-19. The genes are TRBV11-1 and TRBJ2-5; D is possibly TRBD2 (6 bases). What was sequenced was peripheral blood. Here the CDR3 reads CASSPGLQETQYF. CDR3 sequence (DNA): TGTGCCAGCAGTCCGGGACTCCAAGAGACCCAGTACTTC.